A selection of T cell receptor beta chains follows, all from one sample in a study of blood T cells in healthy people across ages. Each CDR3 protein is one row after TCRdb ran MiXCR on the 5' RACE reads. The table has about 1.8 million distinct CDR3 sequences, just under 50% seen once. The sample was blood. The receptors were gathered from a woman between 35 and 50 years old in good health. Both conserved end residues are part of each CDR3. D genes are given only for firm matches. Size is omitted from some rows. Given values are once, few, many or a class for expanded clones.

cdr3_nt	cdr3_aa	j_call	cdr3_length	v_call	clone_size	d_call
TGTGCCAGCAGCGCAGGGACAGGGGGCGGCGAGCAGTACTTC	CASSAGTGGGEQYF	TRBJ2-7	14	TRBV9	few	TRBD1
TGTGCCAGCACCTACGATCTTATCTACAATGAGCAGTTCTTC	CASTYDLIYNEQFF	TRBJ2-1	14	TRBV6-2/TRBV6-3	NA	NA
TGTGCCAGCAGTATAACTAGTTTCCCCTACAATGAGCAGTTCTTC	CASSITSFPYNEQFF	TRBJ2-1	15	TRBV28	few	NA
TGTGCCAGCACCGCTATAGATACGCAGTATTTT	CASTAIDTQYF	TRBJ2-3	11	TRBV6-5	NA	NA
TGTGCCAGCAGCTCCGGGGGGAAAACCTACGAGCAGTACTTC	CASSSGGKTYEQYF	TRBJ2-7	14	TRBV5-4	NA	TRBD2
TGTGCCACCAGTGATTCCACGACAGGGTTCTATGGCTACACCTTC	CATSDSTTGFYGYTF	TRBJ1-2	15	TRBV24-1	NA	TRBD1
TGTGCCAGCAGCTTAGGAAGGGGGGGCCAAGTCTATGGCTACACCTTC	CASSLGRGGQVYGYTF	TRBJ1-2	16	TRBV13	few	NA
TGCAGTGCTAGGGTTCGGGGGCTCAATCAGCCCCAGCATTTT	CSARVRGLNQPQHF	TRBJ1-5	14	TRBV20-1	NA	NA
TGTGCCAGCAGCCTTATGCAGACAGGGGGACCCAAAGAGACCCAGTACTTC	CASSLMQTGGPKETQYF	TRBJ2-5	17	TRBV7-2	few	TRBD1
TGTGCCAGCAGCCAAACCGCAGGGGGCGCCGGTGGCTACACCTTC	CASSQTAGGAGGYTF	TRBJ1-2	15	TRBV5-6	NA	TRBD1
TGTGCCAGCAGTTACTCTAAGCCTCGTAAGGAGACCCAGTACTTC	CASSYSKPRKETQYF	TRBJ2-5	15	TRBV6-2/TRBV6-3	NA	NA
TGTGCCAGCAGCTTAAAACCTTTAGCCTACGAGCAGTACTTC	CASSLKPLAYEQYF	TRBJ2-7	14	TRBV3-1	NA	NA
TGCAGTGCTAGAGATCTTCGACTAGCGGGCGGATCAGATACGCAGTATTTT	CSARDLRLAGGSDTQYF	TRBJ2-3	17	TRBV20-1	NA	TRBD2
TGTGCCAGCAGTTTGGGGACAGTAGAGTCGCTCGCAGATACGCAGTATTTT	CASSLGTVESLADTQYF	TRBJ2-3	17	TRBV12-3/TRBV12-4	NA	TRBD1
TGTGCCAGCAGCCCCACCGGGGCAGGGACGATATACAATGAGCAGTTCTTC	CASSPTGAGTIYNEQFF	TRBJ2-1	17	TRBV11-2	NA	NA
TGCAGTGCTAGTAGTTATGACAGGTGGAATGGCTACACCTTC	CSASSYDRWNGYTF	TRBJ1-2	14	TRBV20-1	few	NA
TGTGCCAGCAGCCGGTCTGACTCCTACGAGCAGTACTTC	CASSRSDSYEQYF	TRBJ2-7	13	TRBV14	NA	NA
TGTGCCAGCAGTGAAGGAGGGGGCAAGAGAGAGACCCAGTACTTC	CASSEGGGKRETQYF	TRBJ2-5	15	TRBV25-1	NA	NA
TGTGCCAGCTGCTGGGACAGATTTATCGAGACCCAGTACTTC	CASCWDRFIETQYF	TRBJ2-5	14	TRBV5-6	NA	TRBD1
TGTGCCATCAGACTGGAGGCTACAGGTACGCAGTATTTT	CAIRLEATGTQYF	TRBJ2-3	13	TRBV10-3	NA	NA
TGTGCCAGCAAACCTACAGGCTCACAAGAGACCCAGTACTTC	CASKPTGSQETQYF	TRBJ2-5	14	TRBV5-5	NA	NA
TGTGCCAGCATCTCGGGGGCGGGGACAGAGACCCAGTACTTC	CASISGAGTETQYF	TRBJ2-5	14	TRBV28	few	NA
TGCGCCAGCAGCCAAGGCCTAGGGGCGGGGTCAGCGATATCCTACAATGAGCAGTTCTTC	CASSQGLGAGSAISYNEQFF	TRBJ2-1	20	TRBV4-3	NA	NA
TGCGCCAGCAGCCAAGATCATGCCAGGGAGCAGTTCTTC	CASSQDHAREQFF	TRBJ2-1	13	TRBV4-3	few	NA
TGTGCCAGCAGCCTGTTGTCGACAGGGCGTCCCTACGAGCAGTACTTC	CASSLLSTGRPYEQYF	TRBJ2-7	16	TRBV5-5	few	TRBD1
TGTGCCATCAGTGAGTGGGGTGGGTACGAGCAGTACTTC	CAISEWGGYEQYF	TRBJ2-7	13	TRBV10-3	NA	NA
TGCAGCGCCGAAGGAGCGGGGGAATCCTACAATGAGCAGTTCTTC	CSAEGAGESYNEQFF	TRBJ2-1	15	TRBV29-1	NA	TRBD2
TGTGCCAGCAGCGTAGCAGGGAGTTATCAGCCCCAGCATTTT	CASSVAGSYQPQHF	TRBJ1-5	14	TRBV7-9	NA	NA
TGTACCAGCAGCCCGAGACAGGCCCAAGAGACCCAGTACTTC	CTSSPRQAQETQYF	TRBJ2-5	14	TRBV7-9	NA	NA
TGCGCCAGCAGCCAAGGGGCGGCCCTTGAGCAGTTCTTC	CASSQGAALEQFF	TRBJ2-1	13	TRBV4-1	NA	NA
TGTGCCAGCAGCTTAGGCGAGTTCCCAACCGGGGAGCTGTTTTTT	CASSLGEFPTGELFF	TRBJ2-2	15	TRBV13	few	NA
TGTGCCAGCACCAACTGGGGCAGGAGCTCCTACGAGCAGTACTTC	CASTNWGRSSYEQYF	TRBJ2-7	15	TRBV6-1	NA	NA
TGTGCCAGCAGCGTTGGTGGGCGGGGGGATAACAATGAGCAGTTCTTC	CASSVGGRGDNNEQFF	TRBJ2-1	16	TRBV9	NA	TRBD2
TGTGCCAGCAGCGTCCGGGACAGGGTAATATACAATGAGCAGTACTTC	CASSVRDRVIYNEQYF	TRBJ2-5	16	TRBV9	NA	TRBD1
TGTGCCAGCAGCCGGGGTCCCTGGGAGGACGACGAGCAGTACTTC	CASSRGPWEDDEQYF	TRBJ2-7	15	TRBV7-2	NA	NA
TGTGCCAGCAGCCGCCCCGCTAGCGGGGACACAGATACGCAGTATTTT	CASSRPASGDTDTQYF	TRBJ2-3	16	TRBV7-3	NA	TRBD2
TGTGCCAGCAGTTACTTCGGACAGTACACCTTC	CASSYFGQYTF	TRBJ1-2	11	TRBV6-2/TRBV6-3	NA	NA
TGTGCCAGCAAGAGCAGGGATGAAGCTTTCTTT	CASKSRDEAFF	TRBJ1-1	11	TRBV6-5	once	NA
TGTGCCAGCAGCTCGGGACTAGCCGCAGATACGCAGTATTTT	CASSSGLAADTQYF	TRBJ2-3	14	TRBV7-2	many	TRBD2
TGTGCCAGCATGGGGGCGTGGAAAGCTTTCTTT	CASMGAWKAFF	TRBJ1-1	11	TRBV2	NA	NA
TGTCCCAGCAGCTTAGTCTGGACATCCAGCTACGAGCAGTACTTC	CPSSLVWTSSYEQYF	TRBJ2-7	15	TRBV7-2	NA	NA
TGCGCCAGCAGCTTGGATGGGACTAGCGGGGGGACCCAGTACTTC	CASSLDGTSGGTQYF	TRBJ2-5	15	TRBV5-1	NA	TRBD2
TGCGCCAGCAGCCAGGGCAGGTTCTCTGGGGCCAACGTCCTGACTTTC	CASSQGRFSGANVLTF	TRBJ2-6	16	TRBV4-3	many	NA
TGCAGTGCTTCCAATCCGGGACAGGCCTACAATGAGCAGTTCTTC	CSASNPGQAYNEQFF	TRBJ2-1	15	TRBV20-1	NA	TRBD1
TGCAGTGCTGTCCTAGTAGGCACAGATACGCAGTATTTT	CSAVLVGTDTQYF	TRBJ2-3	13	TRBV20-1	NA	NA
TGTGCCAGCAGCCAAGAGATCTATACTGAACAGTACTTC	CASSQEIYTEQYF	TRBJ2-7	13	TRBV3-1	NA	NA
TGTGCCAGGCGGACAGGGATAGACTATGGCTACACCTTC	CARRTGIDYGYTF	TRBJ1-2	13	TRBV6-4	NA	TRBD1
TGTGCCAGTAGTATAAACAGGGAAGAGACCCAGTACTTC	CASSINREETQYF	TRBJ2-5	13	TRBV19	NA	NA
TGTGCCAGCCTACAGGGACTAACATACAATGAGCAGTTCTTC	CASLQGLTYNEQFF	TRBJ2-1	14	TRBV6-2/TRBV6-3	few	NA
TGTGCCAGCAGCGTAGAGCCAGCGGGGGGTGGCACAGATACGCAGTATTTT	CASSVEPAGGGTDTQYF	TRBJ2-3	17	TRBV9	NA	TRBD2
TGTGCCAGCAGCGTAGTTGATGAGGACAGGGGTGCAAACACCATATATTTT	CASSVVDEDRGANTIYF	TRBJ1-3	17	TRBV9	NA	TRBD1
TGTGCCAGCAGTCCGTGGGACAGGGTGACCTACGAGCAGTACTTC	CASSPWDRVTYEQYF	TRBJ2-7	15	TRBV28	few	TRBD1
TGTGCCAGCAGCCAGAGGGCGGGGGGGTTTTTGCAGTACTTC	CASSQRAGGFLQYF	TRBJ2-5	14	TRBV3-1	NA	TRBD2
TGCGCCAGCAGCCGTGACGGGAACTATGGCTACACCTTC	CASSRDGNYGYTF	TRBJ1-2	13	TRBV4-3	many	NA
TGCAGCGTTGAAGTTGGCGGTACAGGGCATGGCTACACCTTC	CSVEVGGTGHGYTF	TRBJ1-2	14	TRBV29-1	few	NA